The 14 T cell receptor beta chains below all came from one sample that was sequenced in a study of blood T cells in healthy people across ages. Together with a sample-barcoded 5' primer, a J-beta primer mix was included in a second PCR lasting about 7 to 11 cycles. Each CDR3 protein gets one entry after TCRdb re-called the 5' RACE reads with MiXCR. The data contain over a million distinct CDR3 sequences, roughly 60% of them singletons. Sequencing was carried out using blood. Source of these receptors: a man younger than 30 in good health.

This clonotype was counted a few times. One junction end does not reproduce the germline sequence, and a read error may be involved. The gene calls are TRBV29-1 and TRBJ2-7; 7 nucleotides match TRBD1. Germline V gives CDR1 SQVTM, CDR2 ANQGSEA. The CDR3 runs to 12 residues. CDR3 DNA sequence: TGCAGCGCCGAAGGGACAGCCGACGAGCAGTACTTT. It specifies CSAEGTADEQYF.

This chain uses TRBV4-1 with TRBJ1-1, with D maybe TRBD1 (5 bases). Germline lookup yields CDR1 MGHRA and CDR2 YSYEKL. V was trimmed by 0 bases and J by 3 bases, leaving 11 bases between them. The CDR3 is made up of 15 amino acids. This chain's CDR3 is CASSQEPREHTEAFF. The CDR3 region has the DNA TGCGCCAGCAGCCAAGAGCCCAGGGAACACACTGAAGCTTTCTTT.

This sequence joins TRBV6-2 or TRBV6-3 and TRBJ2-7; D could derive from TRBD1 or TRBD2 (5 bases each). The length of the CDR3 is 12 residues. The V end was cut by 4 bases, the J end by 7 bases, with 11 bases between. Germline CDR1 MNHEY, CDR2 SVGEGT. The DNA of the CDR3 is TGTGCCAGCAGTTTCGGCTGGGGGGAGCAGTACTTC. This sequence encodes CASSFGWGEQYF.

This chain connects TRBV6-2 or TRBV6-3 to TRBJ2-3, with D possibly being TRBD1 (6 bases). Germline CDR1 is MNHEY and CDR2 is SVGEGT. The CDR3 consists of 15 residues. V lost 7 bases to trimming and J lost 2 bases, with 16 bases between them. CDR3 sequence: CASTLGQSDTDTQYF. As DNA, the CDR3 is TGTGCCAGCACCCTCGGACAGTCGGACACAGATACGCAGTATTTT.

V and J are TRBV6-6 and TRBJ1-4; D gene unclear. Trimming stripped 2 bases from V and 8 bases from J, with 9 bases between. This CDR3 contains 13 residues. Germline values: CDR1 MNHNY, CDR2 SVGAGI (reference sequence). The CDR3 bases are TGTGCCAGCAGTTACCGGGTGGAGGAAAAACTGTTTTTT. Its protein is CASSYRVEEKLFF.

The V and J genes are TRBV28 and TRBJ1-2; D possibly corresponds to TRBD1 (5 bases). The CDR3 runs to 14 residues. Germline values: CDR1 MDHEN, CDR2 SYDVKM. The V gene lost 3 bases and the J gene lost 3 bases, with 11 bases spanning the gap. CDR3 coding DNA: TGTGCCAGCAGTTTTTGGGGGGACCACTATGGCTACACCTTC. Translation: CASSFWGDHYGYTF.

In this sample, this clonotype turned up a few times. The chain has TRBV14 and TRBJ2-3; D gene unclear. Germline V CDR1 and CDR2: SGHDN, FVKESK. The CDR3 is 13 residues long. The V end was cut by 4 bases, the J end by 8 bases, with 13 bases between. CDR3 nucleotide sequence: TGTGCCAGCAGCCTACGGCCCCCTGCTACGCAGTATTTT. Residues: CASSLRPPATQYF.

The CDR3 DNA reads TGCAGTGCTAGGACAGGGAGGTTCGAGCAGTACTTC. Translation gives CSARTGRFEQYF. The chain employs TRBV20-1 and TRBJ2-1; a weak D match, TRBD1 (7 bases). The DNA end lines up better with TRBJ2-7; the J call may be wrong. CDR1 and CDR2 from the germline V gene are DFQATT and SNEGSKA (reference sequence). This CDR3 contains 12 residues.

The CDR3 DNA follows: TGTGCCTCCCGCGGTCGTTTGGGAGAGACCCAGTACTTC. Protein sequence: CASRGRLGETQYF. The chain joins TRBV12-3 or TRBV12-4 to TRBJ2-5; no definite D call. Between the trimmed V and J ends, which lost 11 bases and 4 bases, there was a span of 17 bases. The CDR3 runs 13 residues.

This chain joins TRBV14 and TRBJ2-7; D perhaps matches TRBD2 (5 bases). V dropped 3 bases and J dropped 4 bases, with 16 bases sitting between them. This CDR3 comprises 15 residues. CDR1 and CDR2 (germline): SGHDN, FVKESK. In nucleotides, the CDR3 is TGTGCCAGCAGCCACTTTAAAGGAGGTTCGTACGAGCAGTACTTC. This translates into CASSHFKGGSYEQYF.

This chain links TRBV4-1 with TRBJ2-1, with unresolved D. Germline V gene sequence: CDR1 MGHRA, CDR2 YSYEKL. The CDR3 has 14 residues. With 4 bases removed from V and 9 bases from J, the gap between germline ends came to 16 bases. The DNA for the CDR3 is TGCGCCAGCAGCCGTAATAGGGCGCCGGGTGAGCAGTTCTTC. Translated: CASSRNRAPGEQFF.

The V gene is TRBV29-1, the J gene TRBJ1-1; D is uncertain. The ends were cut back, 4 bases at V and 4 bases at J, with 10 bases in the middle. Germline lookup yields CDR1 SQVTM and CDR2 ANQGSEA. There are 12 residues in the CDR3. As DNA, the CDR3 is TGCAGCGTTGTAGGGTTTGTCACTGAAGCTTTCTTT. It codes for CSVVGFVTEAFF. Together with reference TRBV29-1 and TRBJ1-1, the CDR3 gives the full variable domain: SAVISQKPSRDICQRGTSLTIQCQVDSQVTMMFWYRQQPGQSLTLIATANQGSEATYESGFVIDKFPISRPNLTFSTLTVSNMSPEDSSIYLCSVVGFVTEAFFGQGTRLTVV.

This clonotype was seen a few times. One end of the junction is discordant with germline, which a read error may explain. The chain has TRBV12-3 or TRBV12-4 and TRBJ1-5; no reliable D call. There are 10 residues in the CDR3. The CDR3 region has the DNA TGTGCCAGCATACGGCAGCCTCAGCATTTT. It is translated as CASIRQPQHF.

The genes are TRBV15 and TRBJ1-6; D gene unclear. This CDR3 is built from 12 residues. Germline CDR1 LNHNV, CDR2 YYDKDF (reference sequence). The V gene lost 8 bases and the J gene lost 6 bases, with 8 bases spanning the gap. The CDR3 bases are TGTGCCACCTCCAGTATTAATTCACCCCTCCACTTT. It encodes CATSSINSPLHF.